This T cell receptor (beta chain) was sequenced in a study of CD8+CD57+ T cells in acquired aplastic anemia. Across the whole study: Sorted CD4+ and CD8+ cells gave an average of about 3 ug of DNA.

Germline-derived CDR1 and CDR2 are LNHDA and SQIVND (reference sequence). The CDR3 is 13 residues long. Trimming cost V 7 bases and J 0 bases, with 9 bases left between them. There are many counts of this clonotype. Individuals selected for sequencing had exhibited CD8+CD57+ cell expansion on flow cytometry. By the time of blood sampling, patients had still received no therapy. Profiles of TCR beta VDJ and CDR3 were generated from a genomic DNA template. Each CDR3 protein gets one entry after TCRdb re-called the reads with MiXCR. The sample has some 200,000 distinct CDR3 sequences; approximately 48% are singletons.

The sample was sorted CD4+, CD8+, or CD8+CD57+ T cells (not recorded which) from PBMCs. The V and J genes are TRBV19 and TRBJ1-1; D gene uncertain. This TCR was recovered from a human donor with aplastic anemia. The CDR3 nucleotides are TGTGCCAGTAAGGCCCGGGTGAACACTGAAGCTTTCTTT. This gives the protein CASKARVNTEAFF.